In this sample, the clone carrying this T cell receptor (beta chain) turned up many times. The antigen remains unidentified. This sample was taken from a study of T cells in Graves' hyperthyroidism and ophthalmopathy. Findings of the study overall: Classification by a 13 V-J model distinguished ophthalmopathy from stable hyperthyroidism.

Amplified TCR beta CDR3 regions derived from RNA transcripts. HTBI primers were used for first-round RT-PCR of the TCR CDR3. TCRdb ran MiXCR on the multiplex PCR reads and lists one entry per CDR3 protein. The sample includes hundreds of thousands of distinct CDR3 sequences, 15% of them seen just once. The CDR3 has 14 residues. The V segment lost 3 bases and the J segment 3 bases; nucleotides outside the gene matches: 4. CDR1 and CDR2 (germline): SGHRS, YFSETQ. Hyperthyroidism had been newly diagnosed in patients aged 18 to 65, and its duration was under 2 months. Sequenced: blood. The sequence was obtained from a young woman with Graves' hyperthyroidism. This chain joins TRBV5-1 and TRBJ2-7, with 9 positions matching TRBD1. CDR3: CASSWGQGGYEQYF. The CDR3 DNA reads TGCGCCAGCAGCTGGGGACAGGGAGGCTACGAGCAGTACTTC.